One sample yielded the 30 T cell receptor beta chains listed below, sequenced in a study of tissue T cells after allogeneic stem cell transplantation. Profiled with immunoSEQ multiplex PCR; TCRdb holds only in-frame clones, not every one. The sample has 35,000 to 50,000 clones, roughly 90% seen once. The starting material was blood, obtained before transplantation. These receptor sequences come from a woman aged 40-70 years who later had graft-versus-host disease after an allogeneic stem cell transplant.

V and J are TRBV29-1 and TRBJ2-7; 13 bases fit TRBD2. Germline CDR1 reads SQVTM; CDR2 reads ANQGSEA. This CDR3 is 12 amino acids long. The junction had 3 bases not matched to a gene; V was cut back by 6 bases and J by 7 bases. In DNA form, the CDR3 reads TGCAGCGTGACGGGACTAGCGGGAGAGCAGTACTTC. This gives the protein CSVTGLAGEQYF.

The CDR3 bases are TGTGCCAGCAGTGAAAGGACTAGCGGGCTTTGGGGGACCGGGGAGCTGTTTTTT. Protein sequence: CASSERTSGLWGTGELFF. This chain joins TRBV6-1 and TRBJ2-2; TRBD2 matches at 11 bases. The CDR3 totals 18 residues. Germline V gene data show CDR1 as MNHNS and CDR2 as SASEGT. With V trimmed by 2 bases and J by 5 bases, 10 bases remained unmatched.

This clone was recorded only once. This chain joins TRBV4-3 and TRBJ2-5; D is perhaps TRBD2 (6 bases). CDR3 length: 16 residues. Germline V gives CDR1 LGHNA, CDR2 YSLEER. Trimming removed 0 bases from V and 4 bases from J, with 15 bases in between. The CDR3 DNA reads TGCGCCAGCAGCCAAGATGGAGGGCGGGGAGGAGAGACCCAGTACTTC. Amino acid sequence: CASSQDGGRGGETQYF.

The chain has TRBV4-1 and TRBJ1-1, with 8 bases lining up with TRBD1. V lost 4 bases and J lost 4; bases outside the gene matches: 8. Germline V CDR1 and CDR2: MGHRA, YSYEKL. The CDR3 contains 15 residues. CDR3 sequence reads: CASSLYGQGGTEAFF. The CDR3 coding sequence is TGCGCCAGCAGCCTTTACGGACAGGGCGGCACTGAAGCTTTCTTT.

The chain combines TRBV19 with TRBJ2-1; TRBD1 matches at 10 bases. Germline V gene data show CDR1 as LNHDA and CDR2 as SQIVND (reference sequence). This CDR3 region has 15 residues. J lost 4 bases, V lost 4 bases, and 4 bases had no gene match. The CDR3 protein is CASSTRQGAYNEQFF. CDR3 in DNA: TGTGCCAGTAGTACCCGACAGGGGGCGTACAATGAGCAGTTCTTC.

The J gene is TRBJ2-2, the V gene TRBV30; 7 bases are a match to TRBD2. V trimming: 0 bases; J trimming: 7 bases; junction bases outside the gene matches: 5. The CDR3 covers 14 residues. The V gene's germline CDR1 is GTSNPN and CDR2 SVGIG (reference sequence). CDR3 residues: CAWSVGREDGELFF. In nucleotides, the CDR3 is TGTGCCTGGAGTGTAGGTCGGGAGGACGGGGAGCTGTTTTTT.

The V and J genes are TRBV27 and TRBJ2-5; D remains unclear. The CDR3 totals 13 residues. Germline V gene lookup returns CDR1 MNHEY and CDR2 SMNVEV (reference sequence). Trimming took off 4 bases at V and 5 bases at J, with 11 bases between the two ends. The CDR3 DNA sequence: TGTGCCAGCAGTTCAAGGGCCAGGGAGACCCAGTACTTC. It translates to CASSSRARETQYF.

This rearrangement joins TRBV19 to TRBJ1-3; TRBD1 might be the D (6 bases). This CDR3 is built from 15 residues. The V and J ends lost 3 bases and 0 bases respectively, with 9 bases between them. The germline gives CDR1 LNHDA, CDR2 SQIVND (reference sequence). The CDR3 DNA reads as TGTGCCAGTAGTATGCAGGGGTCCTCTGGAAACACCATATATTTT. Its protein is CASSMQGSSGNTIYF.

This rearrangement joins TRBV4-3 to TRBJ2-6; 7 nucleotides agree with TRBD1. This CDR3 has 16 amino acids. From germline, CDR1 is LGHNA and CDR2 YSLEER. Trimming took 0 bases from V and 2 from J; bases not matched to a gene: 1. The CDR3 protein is CASSQDQGAGANVLTF. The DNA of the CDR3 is TGCGCCAGCAGCCAAGACCAGGGGGCTGGGGCCAACGTCCTGACTTTC.

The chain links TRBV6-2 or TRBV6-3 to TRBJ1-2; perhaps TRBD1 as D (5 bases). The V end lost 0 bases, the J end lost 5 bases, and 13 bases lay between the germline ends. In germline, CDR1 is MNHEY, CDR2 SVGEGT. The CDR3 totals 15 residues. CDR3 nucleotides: TGTGCCAGCAGTTACTCCCAGGGAGTAGGGTATGGCTACACCTTC. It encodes CASSYSQGVGYGYTF.

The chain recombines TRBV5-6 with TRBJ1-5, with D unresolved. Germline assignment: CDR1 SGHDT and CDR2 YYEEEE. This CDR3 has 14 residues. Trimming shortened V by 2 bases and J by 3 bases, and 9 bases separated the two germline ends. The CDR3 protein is CASSFLTDNQPQHF. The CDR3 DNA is TGTGCCAGCAGCTTTCTAACAGACAATCAGCCCCAGCATTTT.

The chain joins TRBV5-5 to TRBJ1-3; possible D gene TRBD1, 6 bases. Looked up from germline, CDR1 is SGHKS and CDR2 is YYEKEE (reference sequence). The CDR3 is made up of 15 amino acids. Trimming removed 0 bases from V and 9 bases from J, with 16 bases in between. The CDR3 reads CASSLDRARSGTIYF. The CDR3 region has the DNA TGTGCCAGCAGCTTGGACAGGGCCCGGAGCGGCACCATATATTTT.

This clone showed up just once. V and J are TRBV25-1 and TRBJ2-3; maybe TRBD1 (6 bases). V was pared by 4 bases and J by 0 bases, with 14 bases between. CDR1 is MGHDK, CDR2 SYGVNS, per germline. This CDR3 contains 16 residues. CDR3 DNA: TGTGCCAGCAGTGCGAACCAGGGGCCTAGCACAGATACGCAGTATTTT. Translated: CASSANQGPSTDTQYF.

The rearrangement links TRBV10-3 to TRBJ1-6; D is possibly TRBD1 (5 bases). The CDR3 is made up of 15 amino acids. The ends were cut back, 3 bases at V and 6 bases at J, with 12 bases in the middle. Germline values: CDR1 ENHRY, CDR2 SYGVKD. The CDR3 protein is CAISDSGRVNSPLHF. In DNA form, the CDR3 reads TGTGCCATCAGTGATTCCGGCAGGGTTAATTCACCCCTCCACTTT.

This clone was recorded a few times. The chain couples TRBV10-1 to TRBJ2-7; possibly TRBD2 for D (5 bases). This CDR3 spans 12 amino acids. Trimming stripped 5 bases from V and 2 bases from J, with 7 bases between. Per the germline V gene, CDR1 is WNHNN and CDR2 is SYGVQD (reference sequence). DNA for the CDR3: TGCGCCAGCAGTCGGGGAGCCTACGAGCAGTACTTC. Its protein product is CASSRGAYEQYF.

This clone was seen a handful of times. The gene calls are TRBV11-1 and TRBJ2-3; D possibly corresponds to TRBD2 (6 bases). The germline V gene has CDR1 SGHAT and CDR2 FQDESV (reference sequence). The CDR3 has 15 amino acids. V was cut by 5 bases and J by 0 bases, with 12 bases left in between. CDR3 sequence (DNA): TGTGCCAGCAGCCGAATGGGGAGGAGCACAGATACGCAGTATTTT. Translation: CASSRMGRSTDTQYF.

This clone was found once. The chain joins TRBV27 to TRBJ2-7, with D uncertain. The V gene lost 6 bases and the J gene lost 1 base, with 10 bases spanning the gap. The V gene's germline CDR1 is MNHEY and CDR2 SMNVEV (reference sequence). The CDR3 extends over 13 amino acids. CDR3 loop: CASSYDGSYEQYF. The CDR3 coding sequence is TGTGCCAGCAGCTACGACGGATCCTACGAGCAGTACTTC.

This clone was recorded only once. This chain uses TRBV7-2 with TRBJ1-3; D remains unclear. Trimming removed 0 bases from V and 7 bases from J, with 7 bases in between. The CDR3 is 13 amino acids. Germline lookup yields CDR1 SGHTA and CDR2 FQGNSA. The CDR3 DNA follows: TGTGCCAGCAGCTTAGCGACCGTTAACACCATATATTTT. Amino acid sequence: CASSLATVNTIYF.

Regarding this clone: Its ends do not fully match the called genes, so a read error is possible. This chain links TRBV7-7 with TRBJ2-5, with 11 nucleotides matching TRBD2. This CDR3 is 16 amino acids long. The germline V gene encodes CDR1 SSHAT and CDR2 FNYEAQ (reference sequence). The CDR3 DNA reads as TGTGCTAGCAGCTTTGGGACTAGCGGACAAGGGGAGACCCAGTACTTC. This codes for CASSFGTSGQGETQYF.

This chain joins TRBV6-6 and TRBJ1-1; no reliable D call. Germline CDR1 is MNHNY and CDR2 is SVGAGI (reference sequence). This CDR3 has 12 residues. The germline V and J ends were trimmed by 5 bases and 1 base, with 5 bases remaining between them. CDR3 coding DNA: TGTGCCAGCAGTACACAGAACACTGAAGCTTTCTTT. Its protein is CASSTQNTEAFF.

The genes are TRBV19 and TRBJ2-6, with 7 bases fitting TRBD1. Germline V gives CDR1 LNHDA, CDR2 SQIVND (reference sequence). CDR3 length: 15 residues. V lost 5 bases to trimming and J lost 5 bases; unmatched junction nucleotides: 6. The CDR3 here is CASSEGGVRANVLTF. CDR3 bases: TGTGCCAGTAGTGAAGGGGGCGTGCGGGCCAACGTCCTGACTTTC.

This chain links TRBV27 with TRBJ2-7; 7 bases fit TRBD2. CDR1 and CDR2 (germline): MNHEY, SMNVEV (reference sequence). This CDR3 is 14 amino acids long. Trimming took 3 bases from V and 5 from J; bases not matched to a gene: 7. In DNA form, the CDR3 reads TGTGCCAGCAGTTTTAGGGAGGGAATCGACGAGCAGTACTTC. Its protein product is CASSFREGIDEQYF.

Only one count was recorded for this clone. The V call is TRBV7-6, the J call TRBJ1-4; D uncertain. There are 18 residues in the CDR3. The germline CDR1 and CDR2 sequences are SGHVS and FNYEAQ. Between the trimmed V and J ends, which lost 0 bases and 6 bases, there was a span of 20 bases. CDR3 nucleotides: TGTGCCAGCAGCTTAGCGCATGGACCCACTATGATACATGAAAAACTGTTTTTT. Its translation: CASSLAHGPTMIHEKLFF.

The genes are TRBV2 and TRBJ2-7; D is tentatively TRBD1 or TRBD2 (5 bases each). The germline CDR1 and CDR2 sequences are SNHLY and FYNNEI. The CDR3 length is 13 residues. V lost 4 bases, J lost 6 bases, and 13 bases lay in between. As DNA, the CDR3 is TGTGCCAGCAGTGTAACGGGGCGTACCGAGCAGTACTTC. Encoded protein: CASSVTGRTEQYF.

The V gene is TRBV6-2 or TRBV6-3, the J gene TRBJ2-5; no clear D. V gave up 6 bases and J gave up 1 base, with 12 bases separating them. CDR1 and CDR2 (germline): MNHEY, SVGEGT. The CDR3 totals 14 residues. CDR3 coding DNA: TGTGCCAGCAGCTTCGTGTCAGGCCAAGAGACCCAGTACTTC. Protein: CASSFVSGQETQYF.

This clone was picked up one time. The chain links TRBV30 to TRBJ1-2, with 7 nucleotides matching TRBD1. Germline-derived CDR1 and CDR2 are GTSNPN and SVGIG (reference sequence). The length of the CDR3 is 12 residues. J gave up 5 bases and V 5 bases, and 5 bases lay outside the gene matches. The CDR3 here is CAWLQGLYGYTF. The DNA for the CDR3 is TGTGCCTGGCTACAGGGGCTGTATGGCTACACCTTC.

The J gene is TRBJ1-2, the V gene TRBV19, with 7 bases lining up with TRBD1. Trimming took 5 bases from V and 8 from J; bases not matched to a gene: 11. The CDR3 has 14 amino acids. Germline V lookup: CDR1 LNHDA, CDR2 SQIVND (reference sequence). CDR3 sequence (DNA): TGTGCCAGTAGTGGGCCCTTTGGGGGACAGGGCTACACCTTC. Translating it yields CASSGPFGGQGYTF.

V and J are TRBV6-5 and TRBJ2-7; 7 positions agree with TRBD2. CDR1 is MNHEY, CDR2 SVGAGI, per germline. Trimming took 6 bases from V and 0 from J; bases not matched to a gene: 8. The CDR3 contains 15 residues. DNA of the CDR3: TGTGCCAGCAGCGATCCTAGCGGCAACTCCTACGAGCAGTACTTC. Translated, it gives CASSDPSGNSYEQYF.

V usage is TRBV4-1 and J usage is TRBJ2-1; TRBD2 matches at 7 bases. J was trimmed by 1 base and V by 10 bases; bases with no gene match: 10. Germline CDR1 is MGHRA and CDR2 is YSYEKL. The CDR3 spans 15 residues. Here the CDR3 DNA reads TGCGCCACTTCTCCGGGGGAGGGTTCCTACAATGAGCAGTTCTTC. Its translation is CATSPGEGSYNEQFF.

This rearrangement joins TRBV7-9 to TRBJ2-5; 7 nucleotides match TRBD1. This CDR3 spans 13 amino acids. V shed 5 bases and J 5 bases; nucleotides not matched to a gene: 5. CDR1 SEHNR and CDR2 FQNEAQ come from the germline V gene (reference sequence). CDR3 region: CASSLRQGETQYF. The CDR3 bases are TGTGCCAGCAGCCTAAGACAGGGTGAGACCCAGTACTTC.